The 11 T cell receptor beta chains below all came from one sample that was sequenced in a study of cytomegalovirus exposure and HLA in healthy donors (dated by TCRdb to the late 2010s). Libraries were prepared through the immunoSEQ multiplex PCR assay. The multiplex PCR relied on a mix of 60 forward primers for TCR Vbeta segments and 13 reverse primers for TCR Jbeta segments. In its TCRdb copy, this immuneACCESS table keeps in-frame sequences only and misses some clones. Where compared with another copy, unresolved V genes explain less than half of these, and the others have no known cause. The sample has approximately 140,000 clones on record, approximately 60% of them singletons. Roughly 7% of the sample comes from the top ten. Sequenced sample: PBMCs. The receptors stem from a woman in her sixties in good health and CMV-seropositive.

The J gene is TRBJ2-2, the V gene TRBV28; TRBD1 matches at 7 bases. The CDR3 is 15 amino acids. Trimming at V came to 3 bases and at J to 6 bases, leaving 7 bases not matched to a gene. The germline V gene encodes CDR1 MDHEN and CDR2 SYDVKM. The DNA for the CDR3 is TGTGCCAGCAGTTTCAACAGGGGAATTGCCGGGGAGCTGTTTTTT. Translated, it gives CASSFNRGIAGELFF.

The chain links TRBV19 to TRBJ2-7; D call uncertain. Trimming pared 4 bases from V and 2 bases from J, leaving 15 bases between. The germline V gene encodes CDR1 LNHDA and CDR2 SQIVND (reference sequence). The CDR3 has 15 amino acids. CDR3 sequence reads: CASSTKQAPTYEQYF. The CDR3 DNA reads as TGTGCCAGTAGTACGAAGCAGGCGCCTACCTACGAGCAGTACTTC.

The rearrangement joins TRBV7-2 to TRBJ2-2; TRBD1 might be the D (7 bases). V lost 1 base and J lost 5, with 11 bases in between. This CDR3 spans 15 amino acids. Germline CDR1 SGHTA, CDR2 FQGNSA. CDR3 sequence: CASSLGRGETGELFF. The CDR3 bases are TGTGCCAGCAGCTTAGGCAGGGGGGAAACCGGGGAGCTGTTTTTT.

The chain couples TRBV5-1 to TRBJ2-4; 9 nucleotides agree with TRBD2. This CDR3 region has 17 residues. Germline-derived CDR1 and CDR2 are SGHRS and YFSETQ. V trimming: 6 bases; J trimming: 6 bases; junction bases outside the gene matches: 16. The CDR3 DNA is TGCGCCAGCACCTTATACGGGACTAGCTCGAGCGGAAACATTCAGTACTTC. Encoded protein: CASTLYGTSSSGNIQYF.

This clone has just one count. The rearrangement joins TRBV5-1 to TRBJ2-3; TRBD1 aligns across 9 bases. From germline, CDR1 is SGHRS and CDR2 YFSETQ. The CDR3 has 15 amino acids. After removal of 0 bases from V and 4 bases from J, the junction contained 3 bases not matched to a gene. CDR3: CASSLVQGAADTQYF. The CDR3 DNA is TGCGCCAGCAGCTTGGTACAGGGGGCCGCAGATACGCAGTATTTT.

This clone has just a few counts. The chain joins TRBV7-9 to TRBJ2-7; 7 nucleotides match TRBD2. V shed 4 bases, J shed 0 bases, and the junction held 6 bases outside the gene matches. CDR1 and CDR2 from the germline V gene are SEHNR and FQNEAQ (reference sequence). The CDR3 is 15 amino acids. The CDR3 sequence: CASSSPGLSSYEQYF. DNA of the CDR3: TGTGCCAGCAGCTCCCCGGGACTAAGCTCCTACGAGCAGTACTTC.

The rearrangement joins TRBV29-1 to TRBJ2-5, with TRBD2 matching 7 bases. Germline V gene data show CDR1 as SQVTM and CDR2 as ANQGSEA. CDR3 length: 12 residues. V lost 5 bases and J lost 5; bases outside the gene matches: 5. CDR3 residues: CSVIVGGETQYF. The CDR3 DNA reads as TGCAGCGTTATTGTGGGAGGGGAGACCCAGTACTTC.

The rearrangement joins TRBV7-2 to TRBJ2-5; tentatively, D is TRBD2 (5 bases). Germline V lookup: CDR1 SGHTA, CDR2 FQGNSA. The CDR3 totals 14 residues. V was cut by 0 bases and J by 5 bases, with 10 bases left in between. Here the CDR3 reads CASSLASSHETQYF. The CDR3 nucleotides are TGTGCCAGCAGCTTAGCGTCTAGCCATGAGACCCAGTACTTC.

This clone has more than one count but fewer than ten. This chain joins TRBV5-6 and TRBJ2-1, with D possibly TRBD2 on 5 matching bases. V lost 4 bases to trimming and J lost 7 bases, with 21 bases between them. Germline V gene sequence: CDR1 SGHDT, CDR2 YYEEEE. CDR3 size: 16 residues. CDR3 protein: CASSLGELPRVNEQFF. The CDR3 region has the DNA TGTGCCAGCAGCCTTGGGGAGTTACCCCGCGTGAATGAGCAGTTCTTC.

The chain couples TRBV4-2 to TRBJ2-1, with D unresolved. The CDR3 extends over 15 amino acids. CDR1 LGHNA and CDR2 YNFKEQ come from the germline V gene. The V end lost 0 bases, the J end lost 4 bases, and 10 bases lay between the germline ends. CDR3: CASSQEGSSYNEQFF. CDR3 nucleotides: TGTGCCAGCAGCCAAGAAGGTAGCTCATACAATGAGCAGTTCTTC.

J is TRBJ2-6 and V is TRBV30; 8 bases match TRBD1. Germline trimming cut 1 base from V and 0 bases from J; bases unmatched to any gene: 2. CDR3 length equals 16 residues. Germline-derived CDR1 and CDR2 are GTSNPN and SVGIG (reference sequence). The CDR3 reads CAWSGQGTSGANVLTF. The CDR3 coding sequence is TGTGCCTGGAGTGGACAGGGGACCTCTGGGGCCAACGTCCTGACTTTC.